This T cell receptor beta chain was recorded in a study of blood T cell repertoires in COVID-19. Study background: T cells, B-cell-depleted T cells, or PBMCs provided the cDNA or gDNA that served as material.

Generated by immunoSEQ multiplex PCR, the TCRdb table keeps only in-frame clones and is missing some. Among 270,000 or so clones listed, about four fifths were seen once. About this clone itself: The sample has other DNA sequences that encode this CDR3 too.

This CDR3 is 13 amino acids long. Germline CDR1 reads LGHDT; CDR2 reads YNNKEL (reference sequence). The V and J ends lost 8 bases and 3 bases respectively, with 12 bases between them. This TCR was sampled from a man in his fifties or sixties who had recovered from COVID-19. What was sequenced was PBMCs or T cells enriched from blood (not recorded which). The chain has TRBV3-1 (or the pseudogene TRBV3-2) and TRBJ2-3, with D maybe TRBD1 (6 bases). The CDR3: CASSQGRTDTQYF. The CDR3 bases are TGTGCCAGCTCACAGGGTCGGACAGATACGCAGTATTTT.